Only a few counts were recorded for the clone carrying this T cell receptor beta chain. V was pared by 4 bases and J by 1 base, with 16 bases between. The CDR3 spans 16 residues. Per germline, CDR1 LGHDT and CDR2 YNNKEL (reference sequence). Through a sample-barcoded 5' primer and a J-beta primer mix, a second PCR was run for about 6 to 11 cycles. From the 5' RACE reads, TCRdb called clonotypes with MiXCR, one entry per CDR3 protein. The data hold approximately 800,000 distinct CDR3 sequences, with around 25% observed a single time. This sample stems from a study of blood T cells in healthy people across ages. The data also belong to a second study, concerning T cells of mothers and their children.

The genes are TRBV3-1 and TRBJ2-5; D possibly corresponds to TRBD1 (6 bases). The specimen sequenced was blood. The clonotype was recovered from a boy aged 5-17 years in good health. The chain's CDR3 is CASSLHRVPSQETQYF. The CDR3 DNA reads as TGTGCCAGCAGCCTACACAGGGTTCCCAGCCAAGAGACCCAGTACTTC.